A selection of T cell receptor beta chains follows, all from one sample in a study of blood T cell repertoires in COVID-19. Sequencing was performed with immunoSEQ multiplex PCR; in TCRdb, only in-frame clones are kept and a portion is missing. Of about 300,000 clones in the sample, roughly nine tenths were seen once. The sequenced sample consisted of peripheral blood. The receptors come from a man aged 18 to 30 who had recovered from COVID-19. CDR3s include the opening cysteine and the closing phenylalanine or tryptophan. Each record gives: J gene, V gene, CDR3 length, CDR3 protein.

>TRBJ1-1|TRBV27|12
CASSSWTGEAFF
>TRBJ1-1|TRBV18|14
CASSLSLREVEAFF
>TRBJ1-5|TRBV27|15
CASSLSGTVPDPQHF
>TRBJ2-7|TRBV29-1|15
CSVPKEDSSSYEQYF
>TRBJ2-1|TRBV28|13
CASKGRGDNEQFF
>TRBJ1-1|TRBV11-2|12
CASSLGQTEAFF
>TRBJ1-5|TRBV9|14
CASSLGQEGQPQHF
>TRBJ1-1|TRBV4-1|16
CASSQDPLTGDTEAFF
>TRBJ1-2|TRBV12-3/TRBV12-4|12
CASSWDSYGYTF
>TRBJ2-1|TRBV24-1|13
CATQEESSNEQFF
>TRBJ1-5|TRBV18|14
CASSPSRQDQPQHF
>TRBJ1-6|TRBV2|18
CASSVTGGYSSYNSPLHF
>TRBJ2-3|TRBV3-1/TRBV3-2|12
CASSLRTGSQYF
>TRBJ2-7|TRBV6-5|13
CASTLAGSYEQYF
>TRBJ1-2|TRBV2|13
CASKMEGNYGYTF
>TRBJ1-1|TRBV6-6|13
CASRTGGDTEAFF
>TRBJ2-7|TRBV10-1|15
CASSESIGQPYEQYF
>TRBJ2-5|TRBV5-4|15
CASSLRRGTKETQYF
>TRBJ1-2|TRBV5-1|15
CASSLASSGEGGYTF
>TRBJ2-3|TRBV5-1|14
CASSRRGEADTQYF
>TRBJ1-4|TRBV25-1|15
CASSEWGGGDEKLFF
>TRBJ2-3|TRBV3-1/TRBV3-2|18
CASSQAWAGDTSTDTQYF
>TRBJ2-5|TRBV4-1|18
CASSPEAYRGPPQETQYF
>TRBJ2-7|TRBV27|11
CASSDYYEQYF
>TRBJ1-5|TRBV5-1|15
CASSLNDGSNQPQHF
>TRBJ2-2|TRBV3-1/TRBV3-2|16
CASSPPGTGRTGELFF
>TRBJ2-7|TRBV7-9|15
CASSLPSTGGYEQYF
>TRBJ2-7|TRBV12-3/TRBV12-4|12
CASVEGKGEQYF